This TCR beta chain was sequenced for a study of blood T cell repertoires in COVID-19 (dated by TCRdb to between 2020 and 2021). With regard to the full study: Collaborator samples came from the United States, Italy and Spain and covered acute and convalescent phases of COVID-19. HLA class I and class II types, where available, came from metadata supplied by the sample provider rather than from assay-based typing. The material from the prospective study consisted of cDNA or gDNA derived from T cells, B-cell-depleted T cells, or PBMCs. Nearly every sample came with metadata listing a de-identified subject ID, COVID-19 status, age in years and sex. Samples came from the ongoing ImmuneRACE study (first 160 participants) plus 1,254 subjects from 6 global collaborators. Subjects who had been exposed to COVID-19, were actively infected with it, or had recovered from it provided the deeply sampled blood TCRbeta repertoires that made up the dataset. A freely available public database, intended as a resource for researchers studying the immune response to SARS-CoV-2, is where the repertoires were released.

In the prospective study, participants were roughly 18 to 89 years old, resided in fewer than 25 geographic areas of the United States, and were enrolled through a virtual design. To assign participants to cohorts, the prospective study relied on clinical history that participants themselves reported in a screening survey and a study questionnaire. Mobile phlebotomists in the prospective study collected whole blood, serum and a nasopharyngeal or oropharyngeal swab from every participant. Prospective study participants could optionally give additional blood draws and questionnaires over an approximately 2-month period. Before DNA extraction, prospective study blood samples were shipped either frozen or at room temperature. TCRbeta CDR3 regions were amplified from genomic DNA by means of the immunoSEQ Assay, a bias-controlled multiplex PCR. In the paper's pipeline: The number of nucleated cells in each sample was estimated from the amplification of reference gene primers within the assay. To quantify the absolute abundance of each unique TCRbeta CDR3 rearrangement, sequence reads were collapsed and filtered. For each sample, productive Simpson clonality was calculated as the square root of Simpson's diversity index across productive rearrangements. In TCRdb, the immuneACCESS table is reduced to in-frame sequences with V and J assigned. These tables do not hold every clone; where another copy was compared, an unresolved V gene accounts for under half, and the others remain unexplained. V and J calls and clone size are as listed in that table; D and trimming were resolved from the DNA. This sample lists 200,000 to 300,000 clones; about 90% were detected once. The leading ten clones occupy approximately 3.5% of the sample.

The germline V gene gives CDR1 as SGHRS and CDR2 as YFSETQ. The CDR3, cysteine through phenylalanine, is 12 amino acids long. Just CDR3 DNA is preserved here, 36 bases in frame from base 1. V is shortened by 4 bases, J by 4 bases, and the region joining them spans 9 bases. Here is what the overall study found, with its caveats: Clinical and demographic metadata were provided uncurated, with the amount varying by source and participant.

To note about this clone: The antigen it recognizes is unknown. No much larger clone is present one base from it, and per-base qualities are unavailable.

The chain is made from TRBV5-1 and TRBJ2-7; the D gene is unclear. The sequenced sample was PBMCs or T cells enriched from blood (not recorded which). The sequence came from a woman aged 40 to 49 with acute COVID-19. The bases read TGCGCCAGCAGCCCCGACAAATACGAGCAGTACTTC. This gives the protein CASSPDKYEQYF. Outside the CDR3, residues come from the reference TRBV5-1 and TRBJ2-7 proteins, so the full variable domain is: KAGVTQTPRYLIKTRGQQVTLSCSPISGHRSVSWYQQTPGQGLQFLFEYFSETQRNKGNFPGRFSGRQFSNSRSEMNVSTLELGDSALYLCASSPDKYEQYFGPGTRLTVT.